This TCR beta chain was sequenced for a study of T cells in Graves' hyperthyroidism and ophthalmopathy. TCR beta CDR3 sequences were amplified from RNA transcripts. In the first-round RT-PCR of the TCR CDR3, the HTBI primer set was used. TCRdb processed the multiplex PCR reads anew with MiXCR; each CDR3 protein has one entry. This sample has 750,000 to 900,000 distinct CDR3 sequences, with 38% found just once. This clonotype was picked up many times. What it binds is unknown. Uncontrolled infection, other autoimmune disease, pregnancy and lactation each barred patients from inclusion. Diagnosing involved the use of clinical symptoms, serum thyroxine and TRAb, thyroid ultrasound and orbital computed tomography. Each 10 ml fresh peripheral blood draw supplied the PBMCs. Findings and limits, study-wide: A 13 V-J signature model discriminated ophthalmopathy versus stable hyperthyroidism.

The CDR3 loop spans 15 amino acids. V lost 0 bases and J lost 3, with 11 bases in between. Germline loops: CDR1 SEHNR, CDR2 FQNEAQ (reference sequence). The rearrangement links TRBV7-9 to TRBJ1-1; tentative D call: TRBD1 (6 bases). This TCR derives from a man aged 18 to 29 with Graves' hyperthyroidism. Sequenced sample: blood. CDR3 region: CASSLALDRHTEAFF. CDR3 coding DNA: TGTGCCAGCAGCTTAGCGCTGGACAGACACACTGAAGCTTTCTTT.